This TCR beta chain was sequenced in a study of blood T cell repertoires in COVID-19. Sequencing used immunoSEQ multiplex PCR; TCRdb keeps in-frame clones, though not all of them. Here the sample spans more than 150,000 clones, about 80% being singletons. This clone showed up just a few times. V gave up 2 bases and J gave up 3 bases; unmatched junction bases: 2. The length of the CDR3 is 14 residues. Germline V lookup: CDR1 MNHNY, CDR2 SVGAGI (reference sequence). The rearrangement links TRBV6-6 to TRBJ2-7; TRBD1 agrees at 9 bases. The receptor was derived from a man in his sixties with acute or convalescent COVID-19. The sequencing input was peripheral blood. CDR3 sequence (DNA): TGTGCCAGCAGTTACCCGGACAGGGGCTACGAGCAGTACTTC. This encodes CASSYPDRGYEQYF.